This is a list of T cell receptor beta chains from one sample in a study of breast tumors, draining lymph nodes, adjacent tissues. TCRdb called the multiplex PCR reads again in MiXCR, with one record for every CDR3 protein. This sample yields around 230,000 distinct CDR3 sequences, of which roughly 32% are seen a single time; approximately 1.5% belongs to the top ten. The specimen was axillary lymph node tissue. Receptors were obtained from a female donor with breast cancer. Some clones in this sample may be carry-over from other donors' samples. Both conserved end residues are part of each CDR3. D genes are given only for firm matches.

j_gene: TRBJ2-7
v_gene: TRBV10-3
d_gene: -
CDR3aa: CAAQGDFSYEQYF

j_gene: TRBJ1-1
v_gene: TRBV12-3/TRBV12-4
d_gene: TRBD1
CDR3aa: CASSSGQGGTEAFF

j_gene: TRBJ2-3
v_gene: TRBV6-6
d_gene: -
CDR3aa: CASSQAGEYADTQYF

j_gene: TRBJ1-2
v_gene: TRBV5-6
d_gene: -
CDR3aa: CASSKGVYGYTF

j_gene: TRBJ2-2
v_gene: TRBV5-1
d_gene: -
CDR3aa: CASSLGGDTGELFF

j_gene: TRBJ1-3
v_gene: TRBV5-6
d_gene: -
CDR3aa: CASSLDLGGIGNTIYF

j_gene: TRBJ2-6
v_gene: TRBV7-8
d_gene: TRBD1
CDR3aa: CASSSRGRTTEAF

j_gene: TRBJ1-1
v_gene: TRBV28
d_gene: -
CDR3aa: CASRITGRVAFF

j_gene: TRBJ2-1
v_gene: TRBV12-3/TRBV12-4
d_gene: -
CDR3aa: CASAREALPTFDQFF

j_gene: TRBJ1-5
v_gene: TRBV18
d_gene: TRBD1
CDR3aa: CASSRATGGSDQPQHF

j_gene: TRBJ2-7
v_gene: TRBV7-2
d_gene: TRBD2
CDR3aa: CASSLAGNYEQYF

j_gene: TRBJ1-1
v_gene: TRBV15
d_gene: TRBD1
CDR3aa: CATGGQGPMNTEAFF

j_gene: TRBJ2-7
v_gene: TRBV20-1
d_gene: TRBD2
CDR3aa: CSAGTGTRGAYEQYF

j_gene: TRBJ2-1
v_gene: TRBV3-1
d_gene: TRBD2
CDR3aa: CASSQSNSGKSHNEQFF

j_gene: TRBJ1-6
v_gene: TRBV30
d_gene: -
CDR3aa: CAWRGRGGGINSPLHF

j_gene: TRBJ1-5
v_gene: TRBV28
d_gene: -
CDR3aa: CASGQSPRAHQPQHF

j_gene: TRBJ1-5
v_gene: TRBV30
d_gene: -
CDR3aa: CAWSKGYEQPQHF

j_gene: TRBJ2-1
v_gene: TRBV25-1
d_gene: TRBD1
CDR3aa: CASSGRDRSYNEQFF

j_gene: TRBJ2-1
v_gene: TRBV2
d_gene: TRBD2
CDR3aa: CASSPSVSSGRGYEQFF

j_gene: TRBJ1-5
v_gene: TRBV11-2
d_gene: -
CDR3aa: CASSLGRHQPQHF

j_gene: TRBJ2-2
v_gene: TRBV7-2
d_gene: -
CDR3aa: CASSLAGGGELFF

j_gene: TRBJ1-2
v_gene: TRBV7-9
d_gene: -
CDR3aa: CATDFMAPTF

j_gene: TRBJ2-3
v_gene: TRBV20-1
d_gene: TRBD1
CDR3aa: CSAMGQGGTDTQYF

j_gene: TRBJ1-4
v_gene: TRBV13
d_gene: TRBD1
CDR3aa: CASKPKTGWDEKLFF

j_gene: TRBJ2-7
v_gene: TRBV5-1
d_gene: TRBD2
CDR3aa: CASSLGSGANYEQYF

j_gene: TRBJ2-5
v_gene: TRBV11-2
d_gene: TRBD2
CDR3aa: CASSLLSGAGQETQYF

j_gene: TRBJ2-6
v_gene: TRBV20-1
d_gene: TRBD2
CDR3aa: CSARESGRSSGANVLTF

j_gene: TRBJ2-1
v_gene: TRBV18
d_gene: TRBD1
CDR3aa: CASSQGTGRSARFF

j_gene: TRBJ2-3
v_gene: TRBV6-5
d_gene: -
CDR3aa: CASSPEFDTQYF

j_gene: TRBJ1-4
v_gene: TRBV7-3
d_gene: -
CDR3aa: CASSSRDGRLEKLFF

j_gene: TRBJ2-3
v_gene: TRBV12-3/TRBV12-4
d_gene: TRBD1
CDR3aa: CASSTGGITDTQYF

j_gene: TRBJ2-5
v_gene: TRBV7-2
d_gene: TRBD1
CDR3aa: CASSLAGQVLETQYF

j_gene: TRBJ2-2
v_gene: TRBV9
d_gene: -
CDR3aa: CASSVRANTGELFF

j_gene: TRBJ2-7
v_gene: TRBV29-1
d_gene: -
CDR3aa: CSVEVGHEQYF

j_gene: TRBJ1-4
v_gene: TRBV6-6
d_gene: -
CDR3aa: CASSQGPTGEKLFF

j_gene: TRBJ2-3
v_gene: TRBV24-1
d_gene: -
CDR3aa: CATSGVLHTQYF

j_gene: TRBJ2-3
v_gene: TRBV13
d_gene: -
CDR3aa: CASSLEGRTYTDTQYF

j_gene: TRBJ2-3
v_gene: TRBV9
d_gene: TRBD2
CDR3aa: CASSLGLPPTDTQYF

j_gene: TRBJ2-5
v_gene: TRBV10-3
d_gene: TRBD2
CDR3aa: CAIRPSGSWETQYF

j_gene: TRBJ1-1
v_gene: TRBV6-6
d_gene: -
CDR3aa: CASNTQGNTEAFF

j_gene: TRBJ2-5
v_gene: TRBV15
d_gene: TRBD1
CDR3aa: CATSRTGTGAETQYF

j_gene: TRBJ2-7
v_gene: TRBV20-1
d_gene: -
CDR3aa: CSAIWRSSYEQYF

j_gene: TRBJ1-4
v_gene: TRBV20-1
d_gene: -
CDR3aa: CSASSGTGNEKLFF

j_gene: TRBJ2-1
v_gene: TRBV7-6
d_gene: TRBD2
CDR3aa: CASSPPGGAYNEQFF

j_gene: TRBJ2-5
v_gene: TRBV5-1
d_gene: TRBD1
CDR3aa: CASSSGQGFDVETQYF

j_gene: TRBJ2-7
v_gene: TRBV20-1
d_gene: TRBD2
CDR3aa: CSARTSGSYEQYF

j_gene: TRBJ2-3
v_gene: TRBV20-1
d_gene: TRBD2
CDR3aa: CSAGGTSGGTDTQYF

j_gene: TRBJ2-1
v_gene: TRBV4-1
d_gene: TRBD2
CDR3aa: CASRGSAGGRGTDEQFF

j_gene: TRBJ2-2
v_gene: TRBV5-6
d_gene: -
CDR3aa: CASSPRAGIGELFF

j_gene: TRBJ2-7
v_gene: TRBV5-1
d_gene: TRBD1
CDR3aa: CASRVGQTYEQYF

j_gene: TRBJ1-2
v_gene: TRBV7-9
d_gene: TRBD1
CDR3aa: CASNRQGDCYHF

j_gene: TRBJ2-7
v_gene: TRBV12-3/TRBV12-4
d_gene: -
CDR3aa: CASSLMAAPYEQYF

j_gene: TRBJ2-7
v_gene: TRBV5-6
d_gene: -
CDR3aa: CASSSSRYEQYF

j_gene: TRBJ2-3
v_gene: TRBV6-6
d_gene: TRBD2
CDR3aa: CASRATSGGTDTQYF

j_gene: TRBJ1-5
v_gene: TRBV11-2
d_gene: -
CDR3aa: CARRGNSNQPQHF